This T cell receptor (beta chain) was identified during a study of T cell responses to AZD1222 COVID-19 vaccine. Notes on the study in general: Baseline seropositivity characterized only a handful of AZD1222 recipients. Of spike-specific TCRs, nearly half reportedly target regions left unmutated in variants.

V was pared by 0 bases and J by 8 bases, with 6 bases of the junction left unmatched. CDR1 and CDR2 (germline): SNHLY, FYNNEI. The CDR3 has 14 amino acids. About this clone itself: Its antigen is not known.

Generated by immunoSEQ multiplex PCR, the TCRdb table keeps only in-frame clones and is missing some. The data hold about 110,000 clones, with approximately 90% observed a single time. Sequences were derived from peripheral blood, sampled on day 0 of MenACWY control vaccination. This sequence joins TRBV2 and TRBJ1-1; TRBD1 matches 7 bases. The TCR originated in an adult in good health. CDR3 amino acids: CASSEAGKDREAFF. CDR3 coding DNA: TGTGCCAGCAGTGAAGCAGGAAAGGACAGGGAAGCTTTCTTT.